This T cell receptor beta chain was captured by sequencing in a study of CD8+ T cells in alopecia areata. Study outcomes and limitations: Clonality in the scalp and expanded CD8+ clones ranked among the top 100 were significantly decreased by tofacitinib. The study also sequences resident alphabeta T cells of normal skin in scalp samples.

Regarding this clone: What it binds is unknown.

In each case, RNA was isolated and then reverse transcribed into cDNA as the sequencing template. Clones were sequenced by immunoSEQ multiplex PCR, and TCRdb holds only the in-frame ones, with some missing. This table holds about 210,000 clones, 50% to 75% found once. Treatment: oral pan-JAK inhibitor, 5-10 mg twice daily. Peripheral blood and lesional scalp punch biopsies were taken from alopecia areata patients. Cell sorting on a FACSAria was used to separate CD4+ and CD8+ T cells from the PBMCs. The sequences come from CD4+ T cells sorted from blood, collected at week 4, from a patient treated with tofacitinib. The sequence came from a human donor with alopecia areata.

Here the CDR3 reads CASSHGGGRAGANVLTF. The CDR3 bases are TGCGCCAGCAGCCATGGAGGGGGCCGTGCTGGGGCCAACGTCCTGACTTTC. The genes are TRBV4-3 and TRBJ2-6; D possibly corresponds to TRBD1 (7 bases). The V gene's germline CDR1 is LGHNA and CDR2 YSLEER. The CDR3 sequence is 17 residues long. With 3 bases removed from V and 2 bases from J, the gap between germline ends came to 14 bases.